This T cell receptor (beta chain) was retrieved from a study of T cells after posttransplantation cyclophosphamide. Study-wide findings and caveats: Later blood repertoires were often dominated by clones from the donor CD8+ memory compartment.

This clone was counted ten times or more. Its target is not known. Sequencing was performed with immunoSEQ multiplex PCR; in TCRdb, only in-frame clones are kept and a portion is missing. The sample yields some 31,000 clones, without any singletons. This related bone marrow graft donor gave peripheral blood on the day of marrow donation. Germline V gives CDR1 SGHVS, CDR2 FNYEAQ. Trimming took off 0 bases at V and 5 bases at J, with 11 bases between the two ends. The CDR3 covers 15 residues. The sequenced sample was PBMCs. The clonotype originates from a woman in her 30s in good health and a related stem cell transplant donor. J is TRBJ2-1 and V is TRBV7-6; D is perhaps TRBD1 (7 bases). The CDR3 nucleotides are TGTGCCAGCAGCTTAGCGCCAGGGGGGCACAATGAGCAGTTCTTC. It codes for CASSLAPGGHNEQFF.